Shown below are 4 T cell receptor beta chains from a single sample sequenced in a study of cytomegalovirus exposure and HLA in healthy donors. PCR primers comprised 60 Vbeta and 13 Jbeta primers. Clones were sequenced by immunoSEQ multiplex PCR, and TCRdb holds only the in-frame ones, with some missing. The repertoire includes roughly 140,000 clones, more than 65% of them detected once, and around 6.5% sits in the top ten. The sequenced sample was PBMCs. These TCRs come from a man between 50 and 59 years old in good health and CMV-seropositive.

The chain recombines TRBV11-2 with TRBJ2-5, with D possibly TRBD2 on 6 matching bases. The J call may be incorrect, as the DNA end agrees better with TRBJ2-7. The CDR3 loop spans 14 amino acids. Germline assignment: CDR1 SGHAT and CDR2 FQNNGV. CDR3 nucleotides: TGTGCCAGCAGCTTGCGGCGACTAGATTACGAGCAGTACTTC. Translation gives CASSLRRLDYEQYF.

The gene calls are TRBV6-4 and TRBJ2-5; TRBD1 matches at 8 bases. The DNA end is more similar to TRBJ2-7, so the J call may be wrong. Looked up from germline, CDR1 is MRHNA and CDR2 is SNTAGT. This CDR3 has 16 amino acids. The CDR3 DNA is TGTGCCAGCAGTGACCGCCGGGACAGGAAAACCTACGAGCAGTACTTC. This translates into CASSDRRDRKTYEQYF.

The gene calls are TRBV6-5 and TRBJ2-2, with 7 bases fitting TRBD1. Germline CDR1 is MNHEY and CDR2 is SVGAGI. The CDR3 loop spans 15 amino acids. Unmatched junction bases numbered 2, after V lost 4 bases and J lost 0 bases. CDR3 in amino acids: CASSSGQANTGELFF. In DNA form, the CDR3 reads TGTGCCAGCAGTTCTGGACAGGCGAACACCGGGGAGCTGTTTTTT.

The rearrangement links TRBV10-1 to TRBJ1-2; 9 bases map to TRBD1. V was pared by 4 bases and J by 6 bases, with 9 bases of the junction left unmatched. This CDR3 comprises 15 residues. Germline assignment: CDR1 WNHNN and CDR2 SYGVQD (reference sequence). The CDR3 reads CASSAQAGTGHGYTF. The CDR3 DNA is TGCGCCAGCAGTGCACAAGCCGGGACAGGGCATGGCTACACCTTC.